This is a list of T cell receptor beta chains from one sample in a study of blood T cell repertoires in COVID-19. Some clones are missing from TCRdb's copy, which holds only in-frame ones; the method was immunoSEQ multiplex PCR. The sample consists of about 200,000 clones, about 90% of them appearing once. The specimen sequenced was peripheral blood. The receptor set was obtained from a man in his forties with active or convalescent COVID-19. The CDR3 runs from the conserved cysteine through the conserved F or W. The D gene is left open where the match is weak. Size values are once, few and many counts, or a class for expanded clones, and some rows have none.

V gene	clone size	D gene	J gene	CDR3 DNA	CDR3 protein
TRBV7-2	many	-	TRBJ2-2	TGTGCCAGCAGCTTAGCCCGAGTCGGGACCGGGGAGCTGTTTTTT	CASSLARVGTGELFF
TRBV27	once	-	TRBJ2-1	TGTGCCAGCCTCGGGAGCTCCTACAATGAGCAGTTCTTC	CASLGSSYNEQFF
TRBV6-5	-	TRBD2	TRBJ2-1	TGTGCCAGCAGTTACGGGACTACCAATGAGCAGTTCTTC	CASSYGTTNEQFF
TRBV30	-	-	TRBJ1-1	TGTGCCTGGAGTGTTAACAGGGTGAACACTGAAGCTTTCTTT	CAWSVNRVNTEAFF
TRBV28	-	TRBD1	TRBJ1-3	TGTGCCAGCAGTTTTAGAACGATCGAACAGGGGTGGTCTGGAAACACCATATATTTT	CASSFRTIEQGWSGNTIYF
TRBV25-1	-	-	TRBJ1-1	TGTGCCAGCAGGGACACGGGAAAACCGGGGGCTGAAGCTTTCTTT	CASRDTGKPGAEAFF
TRBV9	-	TRBD1	TRBJ2-5	TGTGCCAGCAGCCCTCCGGGACAGGGCGCCGGGACCCAGTACTTC	CASSPPGQGAGTQYF
TRBV7-2	-	-	TRBJ1-5	TGTGCCAGCAGCTTGGCGGGGGGGATAGGGCAGCCCCAGCATTTT	CASSLAGGIGQPQHF
TRBV27	-	-	TRBJ1-2	TGTGCCAGCAGTTTTGGCAGCCGGCTGGGCGGCTACACCTTC	CASSFGSRLGGYTF
TRBV28	-	TRBD1	TRBJ1-1	TGTGCCAGCAGTTTTATAGGGGGCTCTCGGAACACTGAAGCTTTCTTT	CASSFIGGSRNTEAFF
TRBV7-2	-	-	TRBJ1-3	TGTGCCAGCAGCTTAGTGCCTGGGAGGGGAAACACCATATATTTT	CASSLVPGRGNTIYF
TRBV7-3	-	-	TRBJ2-2	TGTGCCAGCAGCTTACAAGACACCTACACCGGGGAGCTGTTTTTT	CASSLQDTYTGELFF
TRBV5-1	-	TRBD1	TRBJ2-3	TGCGCCAGCAGTGCAGGACAGGGCGCTCCAGATACGCAGTATTTT	CASSAGQGAPDTQYF
TRBV19	-	-	TRBJ2-3	TGTGCCAGTAGTTTGGACAGTCGTGGGGATACGCAGTATTTT	CASSLDSRGDTQYF
TRBV28	-	TRBD1	TRBJ2-7	TGTGCCAGCAGTTTACTCCCTACCTTGGACAGGGAACACGAGCAGTACTTC	CASSLLPTLDREHEQYF
TRBV5-1	-	-	TRBJ1-2	TGCGCCAGCAGCTTGGAGCAGGTAGACTATGGCTACACCTTC	CASSLEQVDYGYTF
TRBV5-1	-	-	TRBJ2-5	TGCGCCAGCAGCTTGGCGGCAGGCCAAGAGACCCAGTACTTC	CASSLAAGQETQYF
TRBV4-1	-	-	TRBJ1-2	TGCGCCAGCAGCCTCGTGAATGGGGGGGACTATGGCTACACCTTC	CASSLVNGGDYGYTF
TRBV7-3	-	-	TRBJ1-6	TGTGCCAGCAGCCCATCTACGTGGGGCTCACCCCTCCACTTT	CASSPSTWGSPLHF
TRBV2	-	-	TRBJ1-1	TGTGCCAGCAGGGCTCCCCGGGTGGCTGAAGCTTTCTTT	CASRAPRVAEAFF
TRBV5-1	-	TRBD1	TRBJ2-7	TGCGCCAGCAGCTTACCGGGACAGGAGTTCTACGAGCAGTACTTC	CASSLPGQEFYEQYF
TRBV4-1	-	TRBD1	TRBJ1-1	TGCGCCAGCAGCCACTTAACAGGGGGCAACACTGAAGCTTTCTTT	CASSHLTGGNTEAFF
TRBV27	-	TRBD1	TRBJ1-1	TGTGCCAGCAGAGCAGGGGGCGGCACTGAAGCTTTCTTT	CASRAGGGTEAFF
TRBV3-1/TRBV3-2	-	-	TRBJ1-4	TGTGCCAGCAGCGCCCGGGACAAAGGTGAAAAACTGTTTTTT	CASSARDKGEKLFF
TRBV27	-	TRBD2	TRBJ2-7	TGTGCCAGCAGCTCGGGACTAGCGGGAGATTACGAGCAGTACTTC	CASSSGLAGDYEQYF
TRBV7-8	-	-	TRBJ1-5	TGTGCCAGCAGCTCCTCCGACTCGGAGGGGCAGCCCCAGCATTTT	CASSSSDSEGQPQHF
TRBV2	once	-	TRBJ1-5	TGTGCCAGCAGTGAGGGGAGGGGCAATCAGCCCCAGCATTTT	CASSEGRGNQPQHF
TRBV5-1	-	-	TRBJ2-3	TGCGCCAGCAGCTCGACTAGTCCCGATACGCAGTATTTT	CASSSTSPDTQYF
TRBV24-1	-	TRBD1	TRBJ1-1	TGTGCCACCAGTGATCGGGGACAGGGTTGGGGAGCTTTCTTT	CATSDRGQGWGAFF
TRBV10-3	-	-	TRBJ1-4	TGTGCCATCAGTGAGCCCCCAATGATCCGGGATGAAAAACTGTTTTTT	CAISEPPMIRDEKLFF
TRBV6-5	-	TRBD2	TRBJ2-7	TGTGCCAGCAGTCCCACAGCGGGGCACTCCTACGAGCAGTACTTC	CASSPTAGHSYEQYF
TRBV15	-	-	TRBJ1-5	TGTGCCACCAGCAGAGGAGGAGGCGGGCAGCCCCAGCATTTT	CATSRGGGGQPQHF
TRBV29-1	-	-	TRBJ1-1	TGCAGCGTTGAACGCCAGGGATCATACACTGAAGCTTTCTTT	CSVERQGSYTEAFF
TRBV7-9	-	-	TRBJ1-2	TGTGCCAGCAGCCCACTCGACTGGCGGGGGAATGGCTACACCTTC	CASSPLDWRGNGYTF
TRBV6-5	-	-	TRBJ1-5	TGTGCCAGCAGTTACTCGTACAGGGTCCATCAGCCCCAGCATTTT	CASSYSYRVHQPQHF
TRBV19	few	-	TRBJ1-5	TGTGCCAGTAGTATGGTGACAGTTCAGCCCCAGCATTTT	CASSMVTVQPQHF
TRBV13	-	TRBD1	TRBJ1-2	TGTGCCAGCAGCTTTGGACAGGGGGTTAACTATGGCTACACCTTC	CASSFGQGVNYGYTF
TRBV27	-	-	TRBJ1-5	TGTGCCAGCAGTTTACTCGGGGGCAATCAGCCCCAGCATTTT	CASSLLGGNQPQHF
TRBV5-1	-	TRBD1	TRBJ2-3	TGCGCCAGCAGCTTGCAACAGGGGAACGAGCGGCAGTATTTT	CASSLQQGNERQYF